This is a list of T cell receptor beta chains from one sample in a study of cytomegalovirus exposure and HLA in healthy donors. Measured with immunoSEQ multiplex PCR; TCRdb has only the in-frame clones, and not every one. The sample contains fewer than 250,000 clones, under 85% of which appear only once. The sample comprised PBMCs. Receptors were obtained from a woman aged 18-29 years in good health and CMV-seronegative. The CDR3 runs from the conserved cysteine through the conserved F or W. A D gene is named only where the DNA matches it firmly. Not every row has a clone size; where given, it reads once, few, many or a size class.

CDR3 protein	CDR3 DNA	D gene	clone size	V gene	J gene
CASSSPTSPVDEQFF	TGTGCCAGCAGCTCTCCGACTAGCCCAGTCGATGAGCAGTTCTTC	TRBD2	NA	TRBV7-8	TRBJ2-1
CASSLDPSGNTGELFF	TGTGCCAGCAGCTTAGATCCTAGCGGGAACACCGGGGAGCTGTTTTTT	TRBD2	NA	TRBV7-2	TRBJ2-2
CASSSGSNQPQHF	TGTGCCAGCAGCTCAGGGAGCAATCAGCCCCAGCATTTT	NA	NA	TRBV9	TRBJ1-5
CASSEASGEAYEQYF	TGTGCCAGCAGTGAAGCTAGCGGCGAAGCTTACGAGCAGTACTTC	NA	few	TRBV2	TRBJ2-7
CAWTYSGGSADTQYF	TGTGCCTGGACCTACTCGGGGGGGAGCGCAGATACGCAGTATTTT	TRBD2	NA	TRBV30	TRBJ2-3
CASSLEGVRGNTIYF	TGCGCCAGCAGCTTGGAAGGGGTCCGAGGAAACACCATATATTTT	NA	NA	TRBV5-1	TRBJ1-3
CASSLRLLTDTQYF	TGTGCCAGCAGCCTACGACTACTCACAGATACGCAGTATTTT	NA	NA	TRBV7-2	TRBJ2-3
CASSLTGLLGGSGNTIYF	TGTGCCAGCAGTTTGACGGGGCTCTTAGGGGGCTCTGGAAACACCATATATTTT	NA	NA	TRBV27	TRBJ1-3
CASSYGGRGASTEAFF	TGTGCCAGCAGTTATGGGGGCAGGGGAGCAAGCACTGAAGCTTTCTTT	NA	NA	TRBV27	TRBJ1-1
CASGLTGGTETNYGYTF	TGTGCCAGCGGACTAACAGGGGGCACGGAGACTAACTATGGCTACACCTTC	TRBD1	NA	TRBV5-6	TRBJ1-2
CASSASRDSKNQPQHF	TGTGCCAGCAGCGCTTCCAGGGACAGCAAGAATCAGCCCCAGCATTTT	TRBD1	NA	TRBV7-9	TRBJ1-5
CASSIGQTTNEKLFF	TGTGCCAGTAGTATCGGACAGACAACTAATGAAAAACTGTTTTTT	NA	NA	TRBV19	TRBJ1-4
CASSYDREDQPQHF	TGTGCCAGCAGTTACGACAGGGAGGATCAGCCCCAGCATTTT	TRBD1	NA	TRBV6-5	TRBJ1-5
CASSQERLGGEQFF	TGCGCCAGCAGCCAAGAAAGATTGGGGGGTGAGCAGTTCTTC	NA	NA	TRBV4-3	TRBJ2-1
CASSFWTVGNTEAFF	TGCGCCAGCAGCTTTTGGACTGTCGGGAACACTGAAGCTTTCTTT	NA	NA	TRBV5-1	TRBJ1-1
CASSPAGSGELFF	TGTGCCAGCAGTCCCGCAGGGTCCGGGGAGCTGTTTTTT	NA	NA	TRBV27	TRBJ2-2
CASRTKDRGNNSPLHF	TGTGCCAGTAGGACCAAGGACAGGGGCAATAATTCACCCCTCCACTTT	TRBD1	NA	TRBV19	TRBJ1-6
CASSPPEWRQGYEQYF	TGTGCCAGCAGTCCCCCCGAATGGAGACAGGGCTACGAGCAGTACTTC	TRBD1	NA	TRBV28	TRBJ2-7
CSVEDQGAGANVLTF	TGCAGCGTTGAAGATCAGGGGGCTGGGGCCAACGTCCTGACTTTC	TRBD1	NA	TRBV29-1	TRBJ2-6
CAISESEGYNQPQHF	TGTGCCATCAGTGAGTCGGAGGGATACAATCAGCCCCAGCATTTT	NA	once	TRBV10-3	TRBJ1-5
CASSSTGSLVSSPLHF	TGTGCCAGCAGCTCGACGGGTTCCTTAGTTTCTTCACCCCTCCACTTT	NA	NA	TRBV11-2	TRBJ1-6
CASLEDGQEYNEQFF	TGTGCCAGCTTGGAAGATGGACAGGAATACAATGAGCAGTTCTTC	TRBD1	NA	TRBV2	TRBJ2-1
CASARGSNSPLHF	TGTGCCAGCGCCAGGGGGAGTAATTCACCCCTCCACTTT	TRBD1	NA	TRBV6-5	TRBJ1-6
CASKEDRAGNTIYF	TGTGCCAGCAAAGAAGACAGGGCGGGAAACACCATATATTTT	TRBD1	NA	TRBV2	TRBJ1-3
CASSLLPQRDTQYF	TGTGCCAGCAGCTTATTGCCCCAGCGAGATACGCAGTATTTT	NA	once	TRBV7-3	TRBJ2-3
CASSGGGGTEAFF	TGTGCCAGCTCCGGGGGAGGGGGCACTGAAGCTTTCTTT	NA	NA	TRBV18	TRBJ1-1
CASSPGIRLGNEQYF	TGCGCCAGCAGCCCCGGAATCCGACTAGGGAACGAGCAGTACTTC	NA	NA	TRBV5-1	TRBJ2-7
CASSHPRDSGRNEQFF	TGCGCCAGCAGCCACCCACGGGACAGCGGGAGGAATGAGCAGTTCTTC	TRBD2	NA	TRBV4-1	TRBJ2-1
CASSLDSGEQFF	TGTGCCAGCAGCTTAGATAGTGGTGAGCAGTTCTTC	NA	once	TRBV11-3	TRBJ2-1
CASRGFGTSGPTDTQYF	TGTGCCAGCAGGGGCTTCGGGACTAGCGGCCCCACAGATACGCAGTATTTT	TRBD2	few	TRBV2	TRBJ2-3
CASSSGGTSAYEQYF	TGTGCCAGCAGCTCTGGGGGGACGTCGGCCTACGAGCAGTACTTC	NA	NA	TRBV7-8	TRBJ2-7
CASSSKLGPGELFF	TGCGCCAGCAGCTCTAAACTAGGTCCCGGGGAGCTGTTTTTT	NA	NA	TRBV5-1	TRBJ2-2
CASSYGGNGNTIYF	TGTGCCAGCAGTTACGGGGGGAACGGAAACACCATATATTTT	NA	NA	TRBV6-5	TRBJ1-3
CASVGTEAFF	TGTGCCAGCGTAGGGACAGAAGCTTTCTTT	NA	NA	TRBV2	TRBJ1-1
CATSGGAYLNEKLFF	TGTGCCACCAGCGGGGGGGCCTATCTTAATGAAAAACTGTTTTTT	NA	NA	TRBV15	TRBJ1-4
CASSELAGLDTQYF	TGTGCCAGCAGCGAACTAGCGGGTTTAGATACGCAGTATTTT	TRBD2	NA	TRBV9	TRBJ2-3
CASSLGGTGGVYEQYF	TGTGCCAGCAGCTTAGGAGGGACAGGCGGTGTCTACGAGCAGTACTTC	TRBD1	NA	TRBV7-6	TRBJ2-7
CASSFSSGLAEQYF	TGTGCCAGCAGTTTCTCGAGCGGCCTAGCCGAGCAGTACTTC	NA	NA	TRBV27	TRBJ2-7
CASCDRASTDTQYF	TGCGCCAGCTGTGACAGAGCTAGCACAGATACGCAGTATTTT	NA	NA	TRBV5-1	TRBJ2-3
CASSYLTSGGANEQFF	TGTGCCAGCAGCTACCTAACTAGCGGGGGGGCCAATGAGCAGTTCTTC	TRBD2	NA	TRBV5-6	TRBJ2-1